The source of this T cell receptor beta chain is a study of tumor-infiltrating lymphocytes in primary liver carcinoma. Study context: The study enrolled male and female patients aged 30 to 69 years. The tumors, T1-T3 N0M0 lesions, were about 4 to 11 cm across.

Starting from 500 ng of total RNA, TCR beta cDNA was produced with a primer in the constant region. Generation of the TCR beta libraries relied on three nested multiplex PCR rounds using slightly modified ARM-PCR. It was with TRBV1-TRBV30 forward primers and a C-beta reverse primer that the first two PCR rounds were run, at around 9 cycles each. TCRdb redid the calling of the multiplex PCR reads with MiXCR, one entry per CDR3 protein. This table has almost 200,000 distinct CDR3 sequences, about 65% appearing once. There are many counts of this clonotype. Its antigen remains unknown. The blood RNA (from unsorted whole blood) was obtained, and germline DNA was also extracted. Patients were chronically HBV-infected and treatment-naive. Trimming left V 9 bases short and J 0 bases short, with 15 bases between. The CDR3 is 14 amino acids. Broader study findings: Since sampling was bulk and unsorted, CD4+ and CD8+ repertoires were not compared.

The chain links TRBV12-3 or TRBV12-4 to TRBJ2-7, with D maybe TRBD1 (6 bases). The sequenced sample was peripheral blood. The sequence was collected from a woman in her sixties with primary liver carcinoma and hepatitis B virus infection. CDR3 sequence: CASSRGIDSYEQYF. CDR3 sequence (DNA): TGTGCCAGTTCAAGGGGGATTGACTCCTACGAGCAGTACTTC.